These 29 T cell receptor beta chains originate from one sample sequenced in a study of cytomegalovirus exposure and HLA in healthy donors. Primers for the PCR totalled 60 Vbeta and 13 Jbeta. TCRdb's table, derived via immunoSEQ multiplex PCR, lists solely in-frame clones and lacks some. This table holds some 120,000 clones, around three quarters found once. The source material was PBMCs. The receptors derive from a human donor in good health.

To note about this clone: At one of its ends the junction is not consistent with the germline gene, which may arise from a read error. V usage is TRBV7-9 and J usage is TRBJ1-1, with 7 positions matching TRBD1. Germline V CDR1 and CDR2: SEHNR, FQNEAQ (reference sequence). This CDR3 is 15 amino acids long. The CDR3 sequence is CSSSARGEANTEAFF. CDR3 DNA sequence: TGTTCCAGCAGCGCCAGGGGGGAGGCGAACACTGAAGCTTTCTTT.

The chain couples TRBV6-5 to TRBJ2-5; 9 positions agree with TRBD2. This CDR3 has 15 amino acids. The germline V gene encodes CDR1 MNHEY and CDR2 SVGAGI. With 8 bases clipped from V and 2 bases from J, the junction kept 9 bases outside the gene matches. This CDR3 is CASQSWTSAQETQYF. CDR3 in DNA: TGTGCCAGCCAATCTTGGACTAGCGCGCAAGAGACCCAGTACTTC.

The rearrangement joins TRBV5-1 to TRBJ2-5; TRBD2 matches at 10 bases. The junction had 10 bases not matched to a gene; V was cut back by 0 bases and J by 5 bases. Germline V lookup: CDR1 SGHRS, CDR2 YFSETQ. The CDR3 loop spans 17 amino acids. The CDR3 bases are TGCGCCAGCAGCTTGGGGTCTAGCGGGAGTAGCGGGGAGACCCAGTACTTC. It yields the protein CASSLGSSGSSGETQYF. Combining the CDR3 with reference TRBV5-1 and TRBJ2-5 gives the whole variable domain KAGVTQTPRYLIKTRGQQVTLSCSPISGHRSVSWYQQTPGQGLQFLFEYFSETQRNKGNFPGRFSGRQFSNSRSEMNVSTLELGDSALYLCASSLGSSGSSGETQYFGPGTRLLVL.

The J gene is TRBJ1-1, the V gene TRBV7-3; 8 positions agree with TRBD1. CDR3 size: 15 residues. Germline lookup yields CDR1 SGHTA and CDR2 FQGTGA. V was clipped by 5 bases and J by 4 bases; unmatched bases: 9. The CDR3 loop is CASSPNPTGGTEAFF. The CDR3 DNA reads as TGTGCCAGCAGCCCTAACCCTACAGGGGGCACTGAAGCTTTCTTT.

This chain joins TRBV6-1 and TRBJ2-7, with TRBD2 identical over 10 bases. Germline values: CDR1 MNHNS, CDR2 SASEGT. V lost 4 bases and J lost 3; bases outside the gene matches: 9. The CDR3 sequence is 16 residues long. In DNA form, the CDR3 reads TGTGCCAGCAGTGGGACTAGCGGCCAAACATTCTACGAGCAGTACTTC. Its translation: CASSGTSGQTFYEQYF.

The gene calls are TRBV9 and TRBJ2-7, with TRBD2 identical over 7 bases. J gave up 5 bases and V 0 bases, and 11 bases lay outside the gene matches. Germline CDR1 reads SGDLS; CDR2 reads YYNGEE. CDR3 length equals 16 residues. The CDR3 region has the DNA TGTGCCAGCAGCGTAGGCGGAACGGGAGGAACCCACGAGCAGTACTTC. This translates into CASSVGGTGGTHEQYF.

This rearrangement joins TRBV7-2 to TRBJ1-3; 12 bases map to TRBD1. This CDR3 is 17 amino acids long. The germline V gene encodes CDR1 SGHTA and CDR2 FQGNSA. Losses at the gene ends were 2 bases for V and 2 bases for J; bases not matched to a gene: 4. The CDR3 protein is CASSLSRDRGPGNTIYF. CDR3 DNA: TGTGCCAGCAGCTTATCCCGGGACAGGGGGCCTGGAAACACCATATATTTT.

The genes are TRBV28 and TRBJ1-3; D may be TRBD1 (5 bases). The germline CDR1 and CDR2 sequences are MDHEN and SYDVKM. The CDR3 length is 15 residues. V shed 3 bases and J shed 4 bases, with 13 bases lying between them. In DNA, the CDR3 is TGTGCCAGCAGTTTCCCGGGGGTGAAAGGAAACACCATATATTTT. It translates to CASSFPGVKGNTIYF.

This clone was observed a few times. The chain recombines TRBV28 with TRBJ1-4; TRBD1 aligns across 7 bases. V lost 5 bases to trimming and J lost 4 bases; unmatched junction nucleotides: 7. The CDR3 consists of 15 residues. Germline V gene lookup returns CDR1 MDHEN and CDR2 SYDVKM. CDR3: CASSAGTEGNEKLFF. Written as DNA, the CDR3 is TGTGCCAGCAGTGCTGGGACAGAGGGTAATGAAAAACTGTTTTTT.

This rearrangement joins TRBV5-1 to TRBJ2-7, with 12 bases fitting TRBD2. With V trimmed by 0 bases and J by 3 bases, 4 bases remained unmatched. The germline CDR1 and CDR2 sequences are SGHRS and YFSETQ. This CDR3 is 16 amino acids long. CDR3 sequence: CASSLVLAGGGYEQYF. The CDR3 bases are TGCGCCAGCAGCTTGGTCCTAGCGGGAGGGGGCTACGAGCAGTACTTC.

J is TRBJ2-7 and V is TRBV28; TRBD2 agrees at 10 bases. V trimming: 7 bases; J trimming: 0 bases; junction bases outside the gene matches: 12. The CDR3 extends over 17 amino acids. Germline CDR1 reads MDHEN; CDR2 reads SYDVKM. CDR3 sequence (DNA): TGTGCCAGCAAGACGAGCTCCGGGACTAGCGTCTCCTACGAGCAGTACTTC. This encodes CASKTSSGTSVSYEQYF. The full variable domain, in which reference TRBV28 and TRBJ2-7 provide the parts outside the CDR3, is DVKVTQSSRYLVKRTGEKVFLECVQDMDHENMFWYRQDPGLGLRLIYFSYDVKMKEKGDIPEGYSVSREKKERFSLILESASTNQTSMYLCASKTSSGTSVSYEQYFGPGTRLTVT.

This sequence joins TRBV4-1 and TRBJ2-3, with D perhaps TRBD2 (6 bases). V shed 4 bases and J shed 4 bases, with 9 bases lying between them. The length of the CDR3 is 13 residues. Germline values: CDR1 MGHRA, CDR2 YSYEKL. CDR3 nucleotides: TGCGCCAGCAGCCTTGGGACTCCAGATACGCAGTATTTT. Residues: CASSLGTPDTQYF.

This clone has a handful of counts. The J gene is TRBJ2-1, the V gene TRBV28; TRBD1 is a possible D gene (6 bases). Germline CDR1 and CDR2: MDHEN and SYDVKM. V gave up 6 bases and J gave up 7 bases, with 10 bases separating them. This CDR3 is built from 12 residues. The chain's CDR3 is CASSNRVNEQFF. The CDR3 DNA reads TGTGCCAGCAGCAACAGGGTTAATGAGCAGTTCTTC.

This chain uses TRBV9 with TRBJ1-3; no firm D call. CDR1 is SGDLS, CDR2 YYNGEE, per germline. Trimming took off 2 bases at V and 0 bases at J, with 9 bases between the two ends. This CDR3 has 15 residues. The chain's CDR3 is CASSVEGTSGNTIYF. The CDR3 nucleotides read TGTGCCAGCAGCGTCGAGGGAACCTCTGGAAACACCATATATTTT.

This chain connects TRBV15 to TRBJ2-5; D gene unclear. The V gene lost 3 bases and the J gene lost 5 bases, with 19 bases spanning the gap. The CDR3 has 16 residues. The germline V gene encodes CDR1 LNHNV and CDR2 YYDKDF (reference sequence). CDR3 in DNA: TGTGCCACCAGCAGGCCCCGGTTGGGCCCTGGGGAGACCCAGTACTTC. Its translation is CATSRPRLGPGETQYF.

The chain employs TRBV19 and TRBJ2-1; tentatively, D is TRBD2 (5 bases). Germline values: CDR1 LNHDA, CDR2 SQIVND (reference sequence). V was clipped by 3 bases and J by 9 bases, with 9 bases between them. CDR3 size: 12 residues. CDR3 region: CASSIMGSEQFF. CDR3 in DNA: TGTGCCAGTAGTATCATGGGGAGTGAGCAGTTCTTC. Based on the CDR3 plus reference TRBV19 and TRBJ2-1, the full variable domain is DGGITQSPKYLFRKEGQNVTLSCEQNLNHDAMYWYRQDPGQGLRLIYYSQIVNDFQKGDIAEGYSVSREKKESFPLTVTSAQKNPTAFYLCASSIMGSEQFFGPGTRLTVL.

This clone was observed a single time. Other DNA sequences from this sample encode an identical CDR3 as well. The chain is built from TRBV29-1 and TRBJ2-7; 8 bases are shared with TRBD2. This CDR3 comprises 14 residues. J gave up 4 bases and V 4 bases, and 9 bases lay outside the gene matches. Germline V lookup: CDR1 SQVTM, CDR2 ANQGSEA. The CDR3 loop reads CSVAPSGGGYEQYF. Written as DNA, the CDR3 is TGCAGCGTTGCGCCCTCGGGAGGGGGATACGAGCAGTACTTC.

The chain recombines TRBV6-1 with TRBJ1-1; 9 bases agree with TRBD1. This CDR3 comprises 14 residues. J lost 4 bases, V lost 5 bases, and 5 bases had no gene match. Germline CDR1 reads MNHNS; CDR2 reads SASEGT. The CDR3 here is CASSRPGQGTEAFF. CDR3 nucleotide sequence: TGTGCCAGCAGTCGACCGGGACAGGGCACTGAAGCTTTCTTT.

This clone was counted a single time. The genes are TRBV9 and TRBJ2-5, with 9 bases matching TRBD1. CDR1 is SGDLS, CDR2 YYNGEE, per germline. The length of the CDR3 is 19 residues. V lost 2 bases to trimming and J lost 5 bases; unmatched junction nucleotides: 19. CDR3 loop: CASSVSPRDRVSLVETQYF. The CDR3 DNA is TGTGCCAGCAGCGTCTCCCCCCGGGACAGGGTTTCCCTTGTGGAGACCCAGTACTTC.

The rearrangement joins TRBV28 to TRBJ2-5; D gene uncertain. The CDR3 loop spans 13 amino acids. Germline V gene lookup returns CDR1 MDHEN and CDR2 SYDVKM. Trimming removed 1 base at V and 4 bases at J, with 7 bases between. The CDR3 DNA follows: TGTGCCAGCAGTTTATACCAGATAGAGACCCAGTACTTC. Protein product: CASSLYQIETQYF.

The chain recombines TRBV4-1 with TRBJ2-1; 7 nucleotides align to TRBD2. J gave up 5 bases and V 4 bases, and 8 bases lay outside the gene matches. Germline assignment: CDR1 MGHRA and CDR2 YSYEKL. This CDR3 has 15 amino acids. In DNA form, the CDR3 reads TGCGCCAGCAGCCCCTGGGGAGGGGCGAACAATGAGCAGTTCTTC. Protein: CASSPWGGANNEQFF.

The CDR3 nucleotides are TGTGCCAGCATACTCGCCGGGACTAGCGGGACCGACGAGCAGTACTTC. Encoded protein: CASILAGTSGTDEQYF. The rearrangement joins TRBV2 to TRBJ2-5; 13 bases agree with TRBD2. The assigned J gene may be wrong: the sequence end matches TRBJ2-7 better. CDR3 size: 16 residues. In germline, CDR1 is SNHLY, CDR2 FYNNEI.

This clone was counted only a few times. This CDR3 reads CASSPNAGTGGSEQFF. The CDR3 nucleotides read TGTGCCAGCTCACCTAACGCCGGGACAGGGGGCAGTGAGCAGTTCTTC. J is TRBJ2-1 and V is TRBV18; 12 positions agree with TRBD1. CDR3 size: 16 residues. Germline V CDR1 and CDR2: KGHSH, LQKENI. Unmatched junction bases numbered 9, after V lost 3 bases and J lost 9 bases. Full variable domain (rest looked up from reference TRBV18 and TRBJ2-1): NAGVMQNPRHLVRRRGQEARLRCSPMKGHSHVYWYRQLPEEGLKFMVYLQKENIIDESGMPKERFSAEFPKEGPSILRIQQVVRGDSAAYFCASSPNAGTGGSEQFFGPGTRLTVL.

The rearrangement joins TRBV30 to TRBJ1-2, with D maybe TRBD1 (5 bases). Germline V gives CDR1 GTSNPN, CDR2 SVGIG (reference sequence). Trimming took off 5 bases at V and 0 bases at J, with 10 bases between the two ends. CDR3 size: 13 residues. The CDR3 nucleotides are TGTGCCTGGTGCAGGGAAGCTAACTATGGCTACACCTTC. Protein: CAWCREANYGYTF.

The rearrangement uses TRBV6-5 and TRBJ1-1; tentative D call: TRBD1 (5 bases). The V and J ends lost 2 bases and 14 bases respectively, with 18 bases between them. Germline CDR1 and CDR2: MNHEY and SVGAGI. This CDR3 contains 13 residues. The CDR3 DNA follows: TGTGCCAGCAGTTACCCGGACGGCCCGGAGGGGTTCTTT. Its protein is CASSYPDGPEGFF.

V is TRBV30 and J is TRBJ1-1; possibly TRBD1 for D (6 bases). This CDR3 comprises 14 residues. Between the trimmed V and J ends, which lost 0 bases and 7 bases, there was a span of 15 bases. The germline CDR1 and CDR2 sequences are GTSNPN and SVGIG (reference sequence). The CDR3 region is CAWSVRGGADEAFF. In nucleotides, the CDR3 is TGTGCCTGGAGTGTACGAGGGGGGGCAGATGAAGCTTTCTTT.

As regards this clone: Its ends do not fully match the called genes, so a read error is possible. V and J are TRBV7-9 and TRBJ2-7; 7 nucleotides agree with TRBD2. CDR1 and CDR2 (germline): SEHNR, FQNEAQ (reference sequence). The CDR3 has 15 amino acids. The CDR3 DNA sequence: TGTTCCAGCAGCTTGGGAGGGAGGGCATCATACGAGCAGTACTTC. Its translation is CSSSLGGRASYEQYF. Variable domain in full (rest from reference TRBV7-9 and TRBJ2-7): DTGVSQNPRHKITKRGQNVTFRCDPISEHNRLYWYRQTLGQGPEFLTYFQNEAQLEKSRLLSDRFSAERPKGSFSTLEIQRTEQGDSAMYLCSSSLGGRASYEQYFGPGTRLTVT.

This clone was recorded once. V is TRBV19 and J is TRBJ1-5, with 7 bases identical to TRBD1. The trim removed 3 bases at V and 5 bases at J, leaving 7 bases unmatched. The germline V gene encodes CDR1 LNHDA and CDR2 SQIVND (reference sequence). The CDR3 contains 15 residues. The CDR3: CASSIARGLDQPQHF. In DNA, the CDR3 is TGTGCCAGTAGTATTGCTAGGGGGCTCGATCAGCCCCAGCATTTT.

J is TRBJ2-2 and V is TRBV11-2; TRBD2 matches at 9 bases. There are 15 residues in the CDR3. Germline CDR1 is SGHAT and CDR2 is FQNNGV. Trimming cost V 1 base and J 6 bases; bases outside gene matches: 3. The CDR3 protein is CASSLGLAGSGELFF. The DNA for the CDR3 is TGTGCCAGCAGCTTAGGTCTAGCGGGATCCGGGGAGCTGTTTTTT.